The sample holds one count of the clone carrying this T cell receptor (beta chain). The antigen is not known. Because the CDR3 is missing its conserved closing phenylalanine or tryptophan, this is likely a read error. This sample was included in a study of T cells in Graves' hyperthyroidism and ophthalmopathy. Newly diagnosed patients aged 18 to 65 had hyperthyroidism of under 2 months' duration. Diagnoses used clinical symptoms, serum thyroxine and TRAb, thyroid ultrasound and orbital computed tomography. Study-level results: Blood also showed most of the thyroid clonotypes that were expanded above 0.001. Progression to ophthalmopathy was predicted a median of 6.5 months early.

Germline V gene lookup returns CDR1 SEHNR and CDR2 FQNEAQ (reference sequence). This CDR3 region has 15 residues. After removal of 5 bases from V and 5 bases from J, the junction contained 10 bases not matched to a gene. Amplified TCR beta CDR3 regions derived from RNA transcripts. First-round RT-PCR of the TCR CDR3 relied on the HTBI primer set. TCRdb called the multiplex PCR reads again in MiXCR, with one record for every CDR3 protein. This sample yields tens of thousands of distinct CDR3 sequences, of which 45% to 65% are seen a single time; over 30% belongs to the top ten. Material: peripheral blood or thyroid tissue (not recorded which). The receptor comes from a man between 18 and 29 years old with Graves' hyperthyroidism. The chain combines TRBV7-9 with TRBJ2-7, with TRBD2 matching over 9 bases. The CDR3 DNA reads TGTGCCAGCAGCGCCGAGGGCGGGAGGGCCAACGAGCAGTACCTC. This translates into CASSAEGGRANEQYL.